Given below is one T cell receptor (beta chain) in context. Antigen unknown. The record originates from a study of radiotherapy plus CTLA-4 blockade in lung cancer. As for the study in general: Objective responses emerged in around a sixth of patients, and around 31% attained disease control.

This CDR3 is 16 amino acids long. From germline, CDR1 is GTSNPN and CDR2 SVGIG (reference sequence). V lost 4 bases and J lost 0; bases outside the gene matches: 8. Those with chemo-refractory metastatic non-small-cell lung cancer were treated with focal radiation combined with CTLA-4 blockade using ipilimumab. Notes on the study in general: Early shifts in blood T cell clones, with interferon-beta, reportedly predicted response best. Tumor-origin TCR clones grew in blood after radiotherapy plus ipilimumab.

The protocol was immunoSEQ multiplex PCR, while the TCRdb copy is restricted to in-frame clones and leaves out a portion. The table has tens of thousands of clones, about four fifths seen once. The TCR comes from a human donor with non-small cell lung cancer who had stable disease on radiotherapy plus ipilimumab. The sequenced sample was peripheral blood, obtained from a patient treated with radiotherapy plus ipilimumab. V and J are TRBV30 and TRBJ1-5; TRBD1 matches 8 bases. CDR3 DNA sequence: TGTGCCTGGATGGCTACTGGGACAGGTAGCAATCAGCCCCAGCATTTT. Translating it yields CAWMATGTGSNQPQHF.